The sequence of this TCR beta chain was determined in a study of T-cell memory formation after mild COVID-19. Overall study results and limits: Memory from before infection featured some responding clones, which suggests cross-reactive memory joined. Day 15 to 85 contracting clones showed balanced CD4/CD8; later expanders leaned CD4+.

From 5'RACE with constant-segment primers came TCR alpha and TCR beta cDNA libraries that carried sample barcodes and UMIs. Each CDR3 protein is one row after TCRdb ran MiXCR on the 5' RACE reads. The sample holds around 430,000 distinct CDR3 sequences; 15% to 20% are singletons and the top ten take roughly 21%. A note on this clonotype: Its antigen is currently unknown.

This CDR3 comprises 14 residues. The germline V gene encodes CDR1 MNHNS and CDR2 SASEGT. V lost 4 bases and J 3 bases, leaving 12 bases between the germline ends. This receptor was taken from a man aged 18-30 years who had mild COVID-19 (a few samples of this study predate the infection). Cell type and time point are not known. Sample: PBMCs or a T cell subset sorted from them (not recorded which). The rearrangement joins TRBV6-1 to TRBJ1-1; TRBD1 is a possible D gene (6 bases). CDR3 region: CASSVGGQDTEAFF. The CDR3 nucleotides read TGTGCCAGCAGTGTAGGGGGGCAGGACACTGAAGCTTTCTTT.